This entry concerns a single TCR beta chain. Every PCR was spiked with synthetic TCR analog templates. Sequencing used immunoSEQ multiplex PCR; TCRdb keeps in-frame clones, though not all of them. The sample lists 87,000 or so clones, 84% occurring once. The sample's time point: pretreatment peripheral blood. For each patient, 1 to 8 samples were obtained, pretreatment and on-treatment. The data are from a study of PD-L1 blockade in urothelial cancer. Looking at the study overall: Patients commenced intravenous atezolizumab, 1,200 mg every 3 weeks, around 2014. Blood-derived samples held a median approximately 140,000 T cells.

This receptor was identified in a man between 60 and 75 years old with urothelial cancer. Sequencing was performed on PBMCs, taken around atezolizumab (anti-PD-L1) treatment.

The CDR3 DNA follows: TGTGCCAGCAGCTTAGGTCGGATTAACAGCTATGGCTACACCTTC. Residues: CASSLGRINSYGYTF. The chain joins TRBV11-2 to TRBJ1-2; D call uncertain. CDR1 SGHAT and CDR2 FQNNGV come from the germline V gene. CDR3 length: 15 amino acids. V gave up 1 base and J gave up 4 bases, with 13 bases separating them.